The 30 T cell receptor beta chains listed next were all sequenced from one sample in a study of cytomegalovirus exposure and HLA in healthy donors. Clones were read by immunoSEQ multiplex PCR, and TCRdb kept only the in-frame ones, dropping some. Altogether some 170,000 clones are present, about 86% being singletons, with the ten largest covering roughly 1.5%. Sequenced sample: PBMCs. The receptors stem from a woman aged 25 to 39 in good health and CMV-seronegative.

This rearrangement joins TRBV14 to TRBJ2-5; the match to TRBD1 covers 9 bases. Germline V gene data show CDR1 as SGHDN and CDR2 as FVKESK. The V segment lost 5 bases and the J segment 4 bases; nucleotides outside the gene matches: 8. This CDR3 is built from 15 residues. Here the CDR3 DNA reads TGTGCCAGCAGCGACCGGGACAGGGAGGTAGAGACCCAGTACTTC. Translating gives CASSDRDREVETQYF. Variable domain in full (rest from reference TRBV14 and TRBJ2-5): EAGVTQFPSHSVIEKGQTVTLRCDPISGHDNLYWYRRVMGKEIKFLLHFVKESKQDESGMPNNRFLAERTGGTYSTLKVQPAELEDSGVYFCASSDRDREVETQYFGPGTRLLVL.

V gene TRBV29-1 combines with J gene TRBJ2-3; D might be TRBD2 (7 bases). Germline V gene sequence: CDR1 SQVTM, CDR2 ANQGSEA. This CDR3 region has 13 residues. Trimming took 6 bases from V and 8 from J, leaving 18 bases between them. The CDR3 DNA reads as TGCAGCGTAGACGCGACAAGGGGGGGTACGCAGTATTTT. Its translation is CSVDATRGGTQYF.

The chain couples TRBV5-6 to TRBJ1-4; D gene ambiguous. The germline gives CDR1 SGHDT, CDR2 YYEEEE. The CDR3 length is 14 residues. V lost 1 base, J lost 5 bases, and 9 bases lay in between. This chain's CDR3 is CASSLYTENEKLFF. The CDR3 DNA follows: TGTGCCAGCAGCTTGTACACAGAGAATGAAAAACTGTTTTTT.

This clone was counted only a few times. This sequence joins TRBV11-2 and TRBJ1-1, with 8 bases fitting TRBD1. The ends lost 5 bases at V and 9 bases at J; junction bases unmatched: 5. This CDR3 contains 12 residues. The germline V gene encodes CDR1 SGHAT and CDR2 FQNNGV. CDR3 region: CASSLGQGQAFF. The CDR3 DNA reads TGTGCCAGCAGCCTTGGACAGGGACAAGCTTTCTTT. The full variable domain, rest sourced from reference TRBV11-2 and TRBJ1-1, is EAGVAQSPRYKIIEKRQSVAFWCNPISGHATLYWYQQILGQGPKLLIQFQNNGVVDDSQLPKDRFSAERLKGVDSTLKIQPAKLEDSAVYLCASSLGQGQAFFGQGTRLTVV.

The V and J genes are TRBV9 and TRBJ2-3; the D is unclear. V dropped 7 bases and J dropped 2 bases, with 17 bases sitting between them. The V gene's germline CDR1 is SGDLS and CDR2 YYNGEE. The CDR3 sequence is 15 residues long. The CDR3 DNA reads as TGTGCCAGCTTCGCCCTTGATGGCTCCACAGATACGCAGTATTTT. The encoded protein is CASFALDGSTDTQYF. Together with reference TRBV9 and TRBJ2-3, the CDR3 gives the full variable domain: DSGVTQTPKHLITATGQRVTLRCSPRSGDLSVYWYQQSLDQGLQFLIQYYNGEERAKGNILERFSAQQFPDLHSELNLSSLELGDSALYFCASFALDGSTDTQYFGPGTRLTVL.

The chain is built from TRBV20-1 and TRBJ2-1; D perhaps matches TRBD2 (6 bases). With 6 bases removed from V and 8 bases from J, the gap between germline ends came to 11 bases. CDR1 is DFQATT, CDR2 SNEGSKA, per germline (reference sequence). The CDR3 has 11 residues. The CDR3: CSARLGDEQFF. The CDR3 DNA reads as TGCAGTGCGAGACTAGGCGATGAGCAGTTCTTC.

This clone is a singleton in its sample. This chain links TRBV10-2 with TRBJ2-1, with TRBD1 identical over 9 bases. Germline trimming cut 6 bases from V and 9 bases from J; bases unmatched to any gene: 6. CDR1 WSHSY and CDR2 SAAADI come from the germline V gene. The CDR3 has 13 amino acids. CDR3 region: CASRQGALSEQFF. CDR3 nucleotides: TGCGCCAGCAGACAGGGGGCCCTTAGTGAGCAGTTCTTC.

V is TRBV19 and J is TRBJ2-5, with 8 bases matching TRBD1. The germline V gene encodes CDR1 LNHDA and CDR2 SQIVND (reference sequence). The CDR3 consists of 16 residues. V gave up 1 base and J gave up 4 bases; unmatched junction bases: 8. The CDR3 loop reads CASSIVPGQGGETQYF. The DNA of the CDR3 is TGTGCCAGTAGTATAGTGCCCGGACAGGGCGGAGAGACCCAGTACTTC.

The genes are TRBV9 and TRBJ1-1; D call uncertain. This CDR3 comprises 12 residues. Trimming stripped 0 bases from V and 5 bases from J, with 5 bases between. CDR1 is SGDLS, CDR2 YYNGEE, per germline. Here the CDR3 reads CASSVGETEAFF. The CDR3 DNA reads TGTGCCAGCAGCGTAGGTGAGACTGAAGCTTTCTTT.

The V gene is TRBV7-2, the J gene TRBJ1-6; D not certain. This CDR3 is built from 13 residues. Trimming shortened V by 1 base and J by 9 bases, and 7 bases separated the two germline ends. The germline V gene has CDR1 SGHTA and CDR2 FQGNSA. CDR3 residues: CASSLGPPSPLHF. CDR3 sequence (DNA): TGTGCCAGCAGCTTAGGGCCCCCTTCACCCCTCCACTTT.

This sequence joins TRBV5-4 and TRBJ1-2, with 9 bases that match TRBD1. CDR3 length: 14 residues. Trimming cost V 4 bases and J 6 bases; bases outside gene matches: 7. From germline, CDR1 is SGHNT and CDR2 YYREEE (reference sequence). The CDR3: CASSPPQGADGYTF. The DNA of the CDR3 is TGTGCCAGCAGCCCACCACAGGGGGCCGATGGCTACACCTTC.

The chain joins TRBV13 to TRBJ1-6, with 8 bases that match TRBD1. Germline lookup yields CDR1 PRHDT and CDR2 FYEKMQ (reference sequence). The CDR3 runs to 14 residues. J lost 10 bases, V lost 4 bases, and 6 bases had no gene match. The CDR3 DNA follows: TGTGCCAGCAGCTCGGACAGGGCGAGCTCACCCCTCCACTTT. It specifies CASSSDRASSPLHF.

The chain couples TRBV6-5 to TRBJ1-6, with TRBD1 as a possible D gene (5 bases). The CDR3 extends over 14 amino acids. V lost 6 bases and J lost 7, with 13 bases in between. Per the germline V gene, CDR1 is MNHEY and CDR2 is SVGAGI. For the CDR3, the DNA is TGTGCCAGCAGCTATCAGGGCCAGAATTCACCCCTCCACTTT. It translates to CASSYQGQNSPLHF.

The chain has TRBV5-4 and TRBJ2-3; 7 bases are a match to TRBD2. Germline CDR1 is SGHNT and CDR2 is YYREEE (reference sequence). V dropped 1 base and J dropped 2; count of bases not matched to a gene: 4. The CDR3 spans 15 residues. CDR3 DNA: TGTGCCAGCAGCTTGTCGGGGGGAATCACAGATACGCAGTATTTT. Amino acids: CASSLSGGITDTQYF.

This CDR3 reads CAWSQGALGEKLFF. As DNA, the CDR3 is TGTGCCTGGAGTCAGGGGGCGCTTGGGGAAAAACTGTTTTTT. The V gene is TRBV30, the J gene TRBJ1-4, with 8 bases that match TRBD1. CDR3 length: 14 residues. Germline lookup yields CDR1 GTSNPN and CDR2 SVGIG (reference sequence). After removal of 2 bases from V and 8 bases from J, the junction contained 7 bases not matched to a gene.

The chain is built from TRBV29-1 and TRBJ2-5; 7 nucleotides line up with TRBD2. V shed 4 bases, J shed 3 bases, and the junction held 2 bases outside the gene matches. The CDR3 covers 12 residues. CDR1 is SQVTM, CDR2 ANQGSEA, per germline. The CDR3 here is CSVVGGEETQYF. CDR3 coding DNA: TGCAGCGTTGTTGGGGGGGAAGAGACCCAGTACTTC.

The CDR3 sequence is CASSSSTGELFF. DNA of the CDR3: TGTGCCAGCAGTTCTAGCACCGGGGAGCTGTTTTTT. V usage is TRBV6-6 and J usage is TRBJ2-2; D uncertain. The germline V gene encodes CDR1 MNHNY and CDR2 SVGAGI (reference sequence). The CDR3 is 12 amino acids. The germline V and J ends were trimmed by 4 bases and 4 bases, with 4 bases remaining between them.

The chain combines TRBV5-4 with TRBJ1-1; 11 bases map to TRBD1. Trimming at V came to 4 bases and at J to 11 bases, leaving 16 bases not matched to a gene. Germline CDR1 is SGHNT and CDR2 is YYREEE (reference sequence). The CDR3 sequence is 16 residues long. The CDR3 loop reads CASSPGQGAVFSGAFF. The CDR3 bases are TGTGCCAGCAGCCCCGGACAGGGGGCGGTGTTTTCGGGCGCTTTCTTT.

There are a few counts of this clone. The rearrangement links TRBV7-9 to TRBJ1-1, with D perhaps TRBD1 (6 bases). Between the trimmed V and J ends, which lost 10 bases and 4 bases, there was a span of 16 bases. Germline CDR1 is SEHNR and CDR2 is FQNEAQ (reference sequence). The CDR3 consists of 13 residues. The chain's CDR3 is CATYQGRGTEAFF. CDR3 DNA: TGTGCCACCTATCAGGGGAGGGGCACTGAAGCTTTCTTT.

Only one count was recorded for this clone. This chain joins TRBV11-3 and TRBJ2-3; the D gene is possibly TRBD2 (6 bases). Germline CDR1 and CDR2: SGHNT and YENEEA. The ends were cut back, 5 bases at V and 0 bases at J, with 9 bases in the middle. The CDR3 has 14 residues. CDR3 amino acids: CASSGGSSTDTQYF. The DNA of the CDR3 is TGTGCCAGCAGCGGGGGGTCTAGCACAGATACGCAGTATTTT.

As for this clone: Its ends do not fully match the called genes, so a read error is possible. The chain carries TRBV15 and TRBJ1-5; D gene ambiguous. The CDR3 has 14 amino acids. Germline loops: CDR1 LNHNV, CDR2 YYDKDF (reference sequence). Written as DNA, the CDR3 is TGTGCCACCAGCAGAGCGGGAGGCAACCAGCCCCAGCATTTT. This translates into CATSRAGGNQPQHF.

The chain has TRBV5-5 and TRBJ2-7; 7 nucleotides line up with TRBD2. The junction had 3 bases not matched to a gene; V was cut back by 1 base and J by 2 bases. Germline V gene data show CDR1 as SGHKS and CDR2 as YYEKEE (reference sequence). This CDR3 comprises 14 residues. The CDR3 sequence: CASSLYGGTYEQYF. CDR3 coding DNA: TGTGCCAGCAGCTTGTACGGGGGGACCTACGAGCAGTACTTC.

This chain uses TRBV13 with TRBJ2-1; D perhaps matches TRBD2 (6 bases). V shed 5 bases and J shed 8 bases, with 16 bases lying between them. The CDR3 consists of 14 residues. CDR1 is PRHDT and CDR2 is FYEKMQ in the germline V gene (reference sequence). Written as DNA, the CDR3 is TGTGCCAGCAGCCCCCCCCTAGCGATCGATGAGCAGTTCTTC. Its translation: CASSPPLAIDEQFF.

The V gene is TRBV5-1, the J gene TRBJ2-5; TRBD2 matches at 14 bases. Trimming removed 3 bases from V and 4 bases from J; junction bases left unmatched: 11. The length of the CDR3 is 18 residues. Germline V gene lookup returns CDR1 SGHRS and CDR2 YFSETQ. The CDR3 sequence is CASSSGLAGGRSSETQYF. CDR3 bases: TGCGCCAGCAGCTCTGGACTAGCGGGGGGCCGATCGTCAGAGACCCAGTACTTC.

The chain has TRBV29-1 and TRBJ1-4; D may be TRBD1 (5 bases). Trimming pared 6 bases from V and 3 bases from J, leaving 11 bases between. Germline assignment: CDR1 SQVTM and CDR2 ANQGSEA. There are 13 residues in the CDR3. In DNA form, the CDR3 reads TGCAGCGTCGTAGGGGCCTCTAATGAAAAACTGTTTTTT. The encoded protein is CSVVGASNEKLFF.

Concerning this clone: The same CDR3 can be traced to other DNA sequences in this sample. V usage is TRBV5-1 and J usage is TRBJ2-7; 7 nucleotides match TRBD1. Germline CDR1 SGHRS, CDR2 YFSETQ. This CDR3 is 15 amino acids long. Losses at the gene ends were 0 bases for V and 1 base for J; bases not matched to a gene: 4. CDR3 nucleotide sequence: TGCGCCAGCAGCTTGGTTGCAGGGGGTTCCTACGAGCAGTACTTC. It yields the protein CASSLVAGGSYEQYF.

The chain links TRBV21-1 to TRBJ1-6; the DNA was not compared with TRBD1, the D call given in the table. TRBV21-1 is a pseudogene locus. The CDR3 runs to 18 residues. CDR3 bases: TGTGCCAGCAGCCTACAAGGGGGCGGTGGGGGATGGAATTCACCCCTCCACTTT. Its translation is CASSLQGGGGGWNSPLHF.

This clone appeared a few times. This chain links TRBV7-2 with TRBJ1-2; no definite D call. CDR1 and CDR2 from the germline V gene are SGHTA and FQGNSA. This CDR3 has 14 amino acids. V shed 1 base and J shed 3 bases, with 9 bases lying between them. The CDR3 spells CASSLGGLHYGYTF. The CDR3 region has the DNA TGTGCCAGCAGCTTAGGTGGACTGCACTATGGCTACACCTTC. The whole variable domain, remainder taken from reference TRBV7-2 and TRBJ1-2, is GAGVSQSPSNKVTEKGKDVELRCDPISGHTALYWYRQSLGQGLEFLIYFQGNSAPDKSGLPSDRFSAERTGGSVSTLTIQRTQQEDSAVYLCASSLGGLHYGYTFGSGTRLTVV.

The chain uses TRBV27 and TRBJ2-7; D is possibly TRBD2 (5 bases). Germline CDR1 and CDR2: MNHEY and SMNVEV (reference sequence). The germline V and J ends were trimmed by 5 bases and 5 bases, with 13 bases remaining between them. The CDR3 is made up of 13 amino acids. The CDR3, as DNA: TGTGCCAGCAGTGCGCCGGGGTTGAACGAGCAGTACTTC. It yields the protein CASSAPGLNEQYF.

This clone was seen a single time. The genes are TRBV5-1 and TRBJ1-2, with 10 bases lining up with TRBD1. The CDR3 sequence is 14 residues long. From germline, CDR1 is SGHRS and CDR2 YFSETQ. Trimming removed 2 bases from V and 8 bases from J; junction bases left unmatched: 6. The DNA for the CDR3 is TGCGCCAGCAGCTTAGGGACAGGGGACTTCGGCTACACCTTC. It is translated as CASSLGTGDFGYTF. Supplemented by reference TRBV5-1 and TRBJ1-2, the full variable domain reads KAGVTQTPRYLIKTRGQQVTLSCSPISGHRSVSWYQQTPGQGLQFLFEYFSETQRNKGNFPGRFSGRQFSNSRSEMNVSTLELGDSALYLCASSLGTGDFGYTFGSGTRLTVV.